This note documents a single T cell receptor (beta chain) sequence. Antigen specificity is unknown. iRepertoire HTBI primers and Arm-PCR of CDR3 regions built TCR beta libraries. TCRdb re-analysed the multiplex PCR reads in MiXCR, keeping a single row per CDR3 protein. The top ten hold 10% of the sample, which has some 500,000 distinct CDR3 sequences, roughly 13% seen once. These data originate in a study of regulatory T cells in long-lasting Graves disease. The study, taken as a whole, reports: For persistent Graves' patients, TCR diversity was lower than for newly diagnosed ones.

Time point meaning: newly diagnosed GD, antithyroid drugs for less than 3 months. There was RNA extracted from PBMCs, and the TCR library was made from it. A further study also used this sample, focusing on T cells in Graves' hyperthyroidism and ophthalmopathy.

This clonotype was obtained from a man aged 25-45 years with Graves disease. The specimen comprised peripheral blood mononuclear cells (PBMCs), sampled at new diagnosis, from a patient treated with antithyroid drugs.

CDR3 nucleotides: TGCGCCAGCAGCCAAGAGTGGGGGCGGACTGAAGCTTTCTTT. Its protein product is CASSQEWGRTEAFF. V and J are TRBV4-1 and TRBJ1-1; a weak D match, TRBD1 (6 bases). This CDR3 has 14 residues. Germline lookup yields CDR1 MGHRA and CDR2 YSYEKL. V dropped 0 bases and J dropped 5 bases, with 10 bases sitting between them.